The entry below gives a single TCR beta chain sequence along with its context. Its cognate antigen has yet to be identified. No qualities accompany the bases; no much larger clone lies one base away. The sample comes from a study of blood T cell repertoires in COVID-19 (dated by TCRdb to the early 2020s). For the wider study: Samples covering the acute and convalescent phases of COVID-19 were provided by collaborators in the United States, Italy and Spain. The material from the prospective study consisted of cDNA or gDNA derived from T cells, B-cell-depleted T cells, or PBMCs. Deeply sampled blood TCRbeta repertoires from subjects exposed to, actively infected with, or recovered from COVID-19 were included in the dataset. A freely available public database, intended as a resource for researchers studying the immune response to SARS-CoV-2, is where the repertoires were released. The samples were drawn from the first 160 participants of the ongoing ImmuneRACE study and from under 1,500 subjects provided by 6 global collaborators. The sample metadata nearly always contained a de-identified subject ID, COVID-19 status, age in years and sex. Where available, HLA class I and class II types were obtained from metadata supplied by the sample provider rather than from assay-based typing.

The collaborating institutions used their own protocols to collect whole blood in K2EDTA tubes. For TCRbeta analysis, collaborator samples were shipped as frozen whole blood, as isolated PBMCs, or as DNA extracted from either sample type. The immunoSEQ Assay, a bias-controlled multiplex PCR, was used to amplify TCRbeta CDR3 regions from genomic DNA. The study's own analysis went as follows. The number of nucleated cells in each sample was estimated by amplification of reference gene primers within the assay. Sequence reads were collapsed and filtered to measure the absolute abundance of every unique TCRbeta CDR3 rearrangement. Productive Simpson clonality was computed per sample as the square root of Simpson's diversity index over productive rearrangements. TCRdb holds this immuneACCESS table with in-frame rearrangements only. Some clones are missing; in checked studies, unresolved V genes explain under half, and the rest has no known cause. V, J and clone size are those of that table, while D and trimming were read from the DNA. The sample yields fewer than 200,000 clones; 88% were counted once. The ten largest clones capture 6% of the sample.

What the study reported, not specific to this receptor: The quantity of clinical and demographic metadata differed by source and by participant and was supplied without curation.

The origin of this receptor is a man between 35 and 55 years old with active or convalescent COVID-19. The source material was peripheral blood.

The sequenced DNA is TGTGCCACCAGTGATTTCGGGACAGGGGGCGATACGCAGTATTTT. Its translation reads: CATSDFGTGGDTQYF. Recombination joined TRBV24-1 with TRBJ2-3, and 12 junction bases match TRBD1. The CDR3, cysteine through phenylalanine, is 15 amino acids long. This entry keeps only the CDR3 DNA: 45 bases, framed from base 1. The germline V end is reduced by 1 base and the J end by 6 bases; junction bases left unmatched: 1. Based on the germline V gene, the CDR1 and CDR2 sequences are KGHDR and SFDVKD.